This T cell receptor beta chain originates from a study of CD8 T cells in Susac syndrome. Study-level background: Blood was drawn from Susac syndrome patients while they were therapy-naive, on corticosteroids, or on intravenous immunoglobulin alone.

RNA was extracted with the RNeasy kit, and a quantity of roughly 0.5 to 1 ug was reverse transcribed using random hexamers. One entry per CDR3 protein, called by TCRdb with MiXCR from the immunoSEQ multiplex PCR reads. Altogether around 80,000 distinct CDR3 sequences are present, 80% to 95% being singletons, with the ten largest covering more than 0.4%. The CDR3 has 17 amino acids. V trimming: 0 bases; J trimming: 0 bases; junction bases outside the gene matches: 7. What was sequenced was CD8+ T cells from PBMCs. This clonotype was sampled from a human donor with Susac syndrome. The rearrangement links TRBV12-3 or TRBV12-4 to TRBJ1-2; 7 positions match TRBD1. The CDR3 region is CASSLARDSQTNYGYTF. Here the CDR3 DNA reads TGTGCCAGCAGTTTAGCGCGGGACAGTCAGACTAACTATGGCTACACCTTC.